This TCR beta chain was retrieved from a study of early T cells in non-severe SARS-CoV-2 infection (dated by TCRdb to the early 2020s). Turning to the overall study: TCR sequencing used bulk RNA from unsorted whole blood, so alpha and beta chains could not be paired.

Here is what the overall study found, with its caveats: Matching against VDJdb was skewed toward anti-spike CD8 responses, likely underestimated virus-specific expansions, and missed private and CD4 specificities.

Receptors were amplified or captured by 5' RACE. Sequenced using a NextSeq 500. The TCR library protocol attached unique molecular identifiers to individual cDNA molecules to correct for sequencing error and PCR bias. Sequencing covered both TCR alpha and beta chains, and within each sample the abundances of alpha and beta sequences were tightly co-correlated. Per the source publication's procedure: Decombinator V4 was used to annotate the V gene, J gene and CDR3 of the TCR sequences. Expanded TCRs were defined as changing significantly between any two time points under a Poisson model with p below 0.0001. TCR abundances were normalised to the total number of TCRs sequenced per sample and expressed as counts per million. MAIT TCRs were defined by TRAV1-2 paired with TRAJ12, TRAJ20 or TRAJ33, and iNKT TCRs by TRAV10 paired with TRAJ18. VDJdb, accessed 1 November 2021, was searched for CMV, EBV and SARS-CoV-2 annotated TCRs, with TCRs annotated for multiple antigens excluded. The raw public data were reprocessed by TCRdb itself: fastp quality trimming at Q25, MiXCR clonotype calling, in-frame beta chains only. When rows share a CDR3 protein, they turn into one entry using the most common DNA and genes. These V and J calls rely on TCRdb rather than the paper's analysis. The sample yields 65,000 to 85,000 distinct CDR3 sequences; around 10% were counted once. Around 4% of the sample is held by the ten biggest clonotypes.

Based on the germline V gene (reference sequence), the CDR1 and CDR2 sequences are SEHNR and FQNEAQ. From V the trimming removes 5 bases and from J it removes 5 bases, while the gene matches leave 9 bases of the junction unaccounted for. Taken from cysteine to phenylalanine, the CDR3 has 15 residues. The read is trimmed to its CDR3 DNA, 45 bases read in frame from base 1. A case-control design nested within a healthcare worker cohort in London, UK, was used, with weekly nasopharyngeal swab PCR tests and blood sampling performed. Healthcare workers were enrolled in the week of the UK lockdown, from 23 to 31 March 2020, and were followed every week for up to roughly 16 weeks. This clonotype was observed at least ten times. No cognate antigen has been identified for it. Base qualities are missing; no much larger clone stands one base away.

This TCR derives from an adult who was a healthcare worker with PCR-confirmed SARS-CoV-2 infection or an uninfected control (not recorded which). The source material was whole blood. The rearrangement combines TRBV7-9 with TRBJ2-3, and 8 junction bases match TRBD2. The CDR3 loop reads CASSLPGGGRDTQYF. The sequence in DNA is TGTGCCAGCAGCCTCCCGGGGGGGGGAAGAGATACGCAGTATTTT.